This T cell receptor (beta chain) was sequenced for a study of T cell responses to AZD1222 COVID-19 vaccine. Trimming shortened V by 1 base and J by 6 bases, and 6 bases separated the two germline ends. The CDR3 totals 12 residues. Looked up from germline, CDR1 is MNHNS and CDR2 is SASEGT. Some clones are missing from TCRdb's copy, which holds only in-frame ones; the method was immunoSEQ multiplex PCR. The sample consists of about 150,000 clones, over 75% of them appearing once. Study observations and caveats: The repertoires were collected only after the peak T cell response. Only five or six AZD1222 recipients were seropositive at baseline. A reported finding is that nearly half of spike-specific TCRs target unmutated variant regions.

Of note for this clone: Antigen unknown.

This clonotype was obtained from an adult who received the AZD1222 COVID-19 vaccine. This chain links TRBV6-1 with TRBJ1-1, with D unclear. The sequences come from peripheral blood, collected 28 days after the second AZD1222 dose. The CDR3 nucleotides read TGTGCCAGCAGTGAAGACGAGGCTGAAGCTTTCTTT. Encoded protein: CASSEDEAEAFF.